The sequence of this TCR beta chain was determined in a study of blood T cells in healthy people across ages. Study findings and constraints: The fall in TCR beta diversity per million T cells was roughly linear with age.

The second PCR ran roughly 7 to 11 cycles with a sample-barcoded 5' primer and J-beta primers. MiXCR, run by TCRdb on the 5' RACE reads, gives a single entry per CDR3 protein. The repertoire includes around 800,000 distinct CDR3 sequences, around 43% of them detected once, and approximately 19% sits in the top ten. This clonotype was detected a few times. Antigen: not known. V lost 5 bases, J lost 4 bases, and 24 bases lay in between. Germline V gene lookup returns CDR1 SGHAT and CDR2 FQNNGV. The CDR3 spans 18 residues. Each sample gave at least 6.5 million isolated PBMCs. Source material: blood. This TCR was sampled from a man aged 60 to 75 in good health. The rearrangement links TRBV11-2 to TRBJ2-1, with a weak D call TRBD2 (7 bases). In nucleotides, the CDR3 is TGTGCCAGCAGCCGGAACTACAGGGCCCGGGGGGTATACAATGAGCAGTTCTTC. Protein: CASSRNYRARGVYNEQFF.